This T cell receptor (beta chain) comes out of a study of blood T cell repertoires in COVID-19. CDR3 length: 13 residues. In the original processing: Estimated nucleated cell counts came from reference gene primer amplification. TCRdb's copy holds only in-frame clones and misses some; the assay was immunoSEQ multiplex PCR. From that table come the V and J calls and clone size; the DNA was used to work out D and trimming. The sample holds 300,000 to 350,000 clones, approximately 88% seen once. This clone was observed a few times. The V and J genes are TRBV21-1 and TRBJ1-1. TRBV21-1 is a known pseudogene. What was sequenced was PBMCs or T cells enriched from blood (not recorded which). The TCR originated in a woman aged 18-35 years who had recovered from COVID-19. As DNA, the CDR3 is TGTGCCAGCACCCCACGGGGGTACACTGAAGCTTTCTTT. This encodes CASTPRGYTEAFF.